These 15 T cell receptor beta chains were sequenced from one sample in a study of T cell responses to AZD1222 COVID-19 vaccine (dated by TCRdb to about 2021). The meaning of the sample's time point label: about 28 days (+/-7) after the second vaccine dose. Libraries were constructed by the immunoSEQ multiplex PCR assay. The table comes from immuneACCESS by way of TCRdb, which keeps in-frame sequences with V and J called. Part of the clones is missing from these tables; in studies checked, under half for an unresolved V gene and the rest for unknown reasons. This sample has more than 90,000 clones in its table, and roughly 86% of those were observed once. The ten largest clones take up 15% to 20% of the sample. The sequencing used peripheral blood, collected 28 days after the second AZD1222 dose. These receptors were obtained from an adult who received the AZD1222 COVID-19 vaccine.

This clone is a singleton in its sample. In the same sample, other DNA sequences code for this CDR3. V is TRBV18 and J is TRBJ2-7, with 7 bases aligning to TRBD2. The CDR3 has 15 amino acids. Germline V gene sequence: CDR1 KGHSH, CDR2 LQKENI. J lost 2 bases, V lost 0 bases, and 4 bases had no gene match. CDR3 loop: CASSPPAGAAYEQYF. The CDR3 DNA sequence: TGTGCCAGCTCACCACCGGCGGGAGCGGCCTACGAGCAGTACTTC.

There are a few counts of this clone. The rearrangement links TRBV11-2 to TRBJ2-7; the match to TRBD1 covers 12 bases. The germline V gene has CDR1 SGHAT and CDR2 FQNNGV. V gave up 5 bases and J gave up 6 bases; unmatched junction bases: 14. The CDR3 runs 17 residues. The CDR3 DNA follows: TGTGCCAGCAGCCCAGAAAAGAATTGGGACAGGGGGCGCGAGCAGTACTTC. Protein sequence: CASSPEKNWDRGREQYF.

The chain has TRBV6-2 or TRBV6-3 and TRBJ1-4, with D maybe TRBD1 (5 bases). Germline V lookup: CDR1 MNHEY, CDR2 SVGEGT. The V and J ends lost 2 bases and 8 bases respectively, with 15 bases between them. The CDR3 extends over 15 amino acids. DNA for the CDR3: TGTGCCAGCAGTTACCGGGGCCAGGGTTTCGAAAAACTGTTTTTT. It encodes CASSYRGQGFEKLFF.

This clone came up once. The chain joins TRBV19 to TRBJ2-4; 11 bases agree with TRBD1. CDR3 length: 17 amino acids. Germline values: CDR1 LNHDA, CDR2 SQIVND (reference sequence). V was pared by 7 bases and J by 0 bases, with 8 bases of the junction left unmatched. CDR3 residues: CASKGTGGPLAKNIQYF. For the CDR3, the DNA is TGTGCCAGTAAAGGGACAGGGGGACCCCTAGCCAAAAACATTCAGTACTTC. The full variable domain, its missing parts supplied by reference TRBV19 and TRBJ2-4, is DGGITQSPKYLFRKEGQNVTLSCEQNLNHDAMYWYRQDPGQGLRLIYYSQIVNDFQKGDIAEGYSVSREKKESFPLTVTSAQKNPTAFYLCASKGTGGPLAKNIQYFGAGTRLSVL.

The rearrangement joins TRBV18 to TRBJ1-1; D is perhaps TRBD1 (6 bases). The CDR3 contains 14 residues. Germline V gene lookup returns CDR1 KGHSH and CDR2 LQKENI. V gave up 3 bases and J gave up 6 bases, with 14 bases separating them. CDR3 region: CASSPSWTDPEAFF. The CDR3 region has the DNA TGTGCCAGCTCACCCTCCTGGACAGACCCTGAAGCTTTCTTT.

This clone occurred once. The chain links TRBV3-1 (or the pseudogene TRBV3-2) to TRBJ1-1, with D uncertain. Trimming removed 6 bases at V and 0 bases at J, with 11 bases between. Per germline, CDR1 LGHDT and CDR2 YNNKEL (reference sequence). The CDR3 extends over 14 amino acids. The CDR3 DNA follows: TGTGCCAGCAGTATACAGAACATGAACACTGAAGCTTTCTTT. As protein: CASSIQNMNTEAFF.

This chain connects TRBV2 to TRBJ2-2; TRBD1 is a possible D gene (6 bases). This CDR3 has 13 amino acids. V lost 9 bases, J lost 1 base, and 9 bases lay in between. The germline V gene has CDR1 SNHLY and CDR2 FYNNEI. CDR3 in amino acids: CASNRVNTGELFF. CDR3 in DNA: TGTGCCAGTAACAGGGTGAACACCGGGGAGCTGTTTTTT.

The chain employs TRBV6-5 and TRBJ2-5; D possibly corresponds to TRBD2 (5 bases). The V and J ends lost 8 bases and 5 bases respectively, with 18 bases between them. The CDR3 runs to 14 residues. Per germline, CDR1 MNHEY and CDR2 SVGAGI. The CDR3 reads CASGPSGRGETQYF. Written as DNA, the CDR3 is TGTGCCAGCGGGCCTTCCGGGCGCGGGGAGACCCAGTACTTC.

In DNA, the CDR3 is TGTGCCAGTAGTACCCAGGTGGTAGATTGGGCCTACAATGAGCAGTTCTTC. Translated, it gives CASSTQVVDWAYNEQFF. The gene calls are TRBV19 and TRBJ2-1; D uncertain. Trimming stripped 4 bases from V and 2 bases from J, with 18 bases between. This CDR3 has 17 amino acids. The germline gives CDR1 LNHDA, CDR2 SQIVND (reference sequence).

The chain uses TRBV7-9 and TRBJ1-1, with D perhaps matching TRBD1 (5 bases). The CDR3 is 14 amino acids. Germline CDR1 reads SEHNR; CDR2 reads FQNEAQ (reference sequence). V gave up 1 base and J gave up 6 bases, with 12 bases separating them. CDR3 amino acids: CASSLDLGPSEAFF. Written as DNA, the CDR3 is TGTGCCAGCAGCTTAGATCTGGGGCCGTCTGAAGCTTTCTTT.

This chain links TRBV30 with TRBJ1-6; D ambiguous. The CDR3 loop spans 15 amino acids. Trimming stripped 6 bases from V and 3 bases from J, with 15 bases between. CDR1 is GTSNPN and CDR2 is SVGIG in the germline V gene (reference sequence). The CDR3 region is CACLEGGNYNSPLHF. CDR3 DNA sequence: TGTGCCTGCCTCGAGGGCGGGAACTATAATTCACCCCTCCACTTT.

The chain is built from TRBV6-1 and TRBJ1-2; D not resolved. The CDR3 is 14 residues long. Germline values: CDR1 MNHNS, CDR2 SASEGT. Trimming stripped 2 bases from V and 4 bases from J, with 11 bases between. The CDR3, as DNA: TGTGCCAGCAGTGAAATTGACGGACTCTATGGCTACACCTTC. It yields the protein CASSEIDGLYGYTF.

CDR3 coding DNA: TGCGCCAGCAGCTCCCAATCAGACTCCTACGAGCAGTACTTC. Amino acid sequence: CASSSQSDSYEQYF. V and J are TRBV5-1 and TRBJ2-7; D is uncertain. Trimming cost V 3 bases and J 0 bases, with 10 bases left between them. Germline CDR1 reads SGHRS; CDR2 reads YFSETQ. This CDR3 has 14 residues.

This chain connects TRBV7-8 to TRBJ2-5, with TRBD1 matching 8 bases. Germline V lookup: CDR1 SGHVS, CDR2 FQNEAQ. The CDR3 contains 16 residues. V was clipped by 0 bases and J by 4 bases; unmatched bases: 7. CDR3 region: CASSLARRTGLETQYF. The CDR3 DNA sequence: TGTGCCAGCAGCTTAGCGCGACGGACAGGGCTAGAGACCCAGTACTTC. Full variable domain (remainder filled in from reference TRBV7-8 and TRBJ2-5): GAGVSQSPRYKVAKRGQDVALRCDPISGHVSLFWYQQALGQGPEFLTYFQNEAQLDKSGLPSDRFFAERPEGSVSTLKIQRTQQEDSAVYLCASSLARRTGLETQYFGPGTRLLVL.

The chain employs TRBV6-6 and TRBJ2-3; 11 bases line up with TRBD2. The CDR3 sequence is 16 residues long. The germline V gene has CDR1 MNHNY and CDR2 SVGAGI (reference sequence). V was clipped by 2 bases and J by 4 bases; unmatched bases: 5. CDR3 sequence (DNA): TGTGCCAGCAGTTACGTCACTAGCGGGAGTGCAGATACGCAGTATTTT. This codes for CASSYVTSGSADTQYF.